The 10 T cell receptor beta chains below were found in one sample sequenced in a study of blood T cell repertoires in COVID-19. Generated by immunoSEQ multiplex PCR, the TCRdb table keeps only in-frame clones and is missing some. The table includes fewer than 65,000 clones, about nine tenths detected once. Specimen: peripheral blood. Receptors originate from a human donor in a cohort sampled during active COVID-19.

The chain has TRBV7-3 and TRBJ2-3; unclear D gene. V lost 2 bases to trimming and J lost 4 bases, with 4 bases between them. The CDR3 has 12 amino acids. Germline V gene sequence: CDR1 SGHTA, CDR2 FQGTGA. CDR3 amino acids: CASSLGPDTQYF. The CDR3 nucleotides are TGTGCCAGCAGCTTAGGCCCAGATACGCAGTATTTT.

The chain carries TRBV25-1 and TRBJ2-6, with TRBD2 as a possible D gene (6 bases). V was cut by 8 bases and J by 1 base, with 18 bases left in between. Germline assignment: CDR1 MGHDK and CDR2 SYGVNS. CDR3 length: 17 amino acids. The CDR3 reads CASSGGRKGSGANVLTF. The CDR3 DNA is TGTGCCAGCTCTGGAGGGAGGAAGGGTTCTGGGGCCAACGTCCTGACTTTC.

The V call is TRBV15, the J call TRBJ1-5, with a tentative D call TRBD1 (5 bases). The ends were cut back, 0 bases at V and 7 bases at J, with 13 bases in the middle. Germline lookup yields CDR1 LNHNV and CDR2 YYDKDF (reference sequence). The CDR3 has 15 residues. For the CDR3, the DNA is TGTGCCACCAGCAGAGATCGCAGGGTACAACAGCCCCAGCATTTT. It encodes CATSRDRRVQQPQHF.

The chain employs TRBV18 and TRBJ1-2; no reliable D call. The germline CDR1 and CDR2 sequences are KGHSH and LQKENI. This CDR3 region has 15 residues. The V gene lost 6 bases and the J gene lost 3 bases, with 17 bases spanning the gap. The CDR3 DNA reads TGTGCCAGCTCCCTAGCTCAATTCTGGGACTATGGCTACACCTTC. Its translation is CASSLAQFWDYGYTF. Variable domain in full (rest from reference TRBV18 and TRBJ1-2): NAGVMQNPRHLVRRRGQEARLRCSPMKGHSHVYWYRQLPEEGLKFMVYLQKENIIDESGMPKERFSAEFPKEGPSILRIQQVVRGDSAAYFCASSLAQFWDYGYTFGSGTRLTVV.

The chain links TRBV6-6 to TRBJ2-7; TRBD2 agrees at 12 bases. This CDR3 is built from 16 residues. Germline CDR1 and CDR2: MNHNY and SVGAGI (reference sequence). The V and J ends lost 6 bases and 0 bases, in that order; junction bases with no gene match: 6. As DNA, the CDR3 is TGTGCCAGCAGGAACGGACTAGCGGGGATCTCCTACGAGCAGTACGTC. Translated, it gives CASRNGLAGISYEQYV.

The gene calls are TRBV4-2 and TRBJ2-7, with TRBD2 matching over 7 bases. CDR3 length: 15 residues. Losses at the gene ends were 1 base for V and 4 bases for J; bases not matched to a gene: 7. Germline CDR1 reads LGHNA; CDR2 reads YNFKEQ. CDR3 coding DNA: TGTGCCAGCAGCCAAGTAGGGACTAACACGTACGAGCAGTACTTC. It encodes CASSQVGTNTYEQYF.

The genes are TRBV6-5 and TRBJ2-7; D is possibly TRBD1 (7 bases). The germline V and J ends were trimmed by 5 bases and 7 bases, with 21 bases remaining between them. Germline V gene lookup returns CDR1 MNHEY and CDR2 SVGAGI. The CDR3 loop spans 15 amino acids. CDR3 region: CASSTRERGRGEQYF. The CDR3, as DNA: TGTGCCAGCAGTACCCGGGAGAGGGGGCGCGGTGAGCAGTACTTC.

The chain links TRBV2 to TRBJ2-6; D is unclear. Trimming removed 0 bases from V and 0 bases from J, with 3 bases in between. The germline gives CDR1 SNHLY, CDR2 FYNNEI. CDR3 length: 15 residues. This CDR3 is CASSEASSGANVLTF. In DNA form, the CDR3 reads TGTGCCAGCAGTGAAGCCAGCTCTGGGGCCAACGTCCTGACTTTC.

The V call is TRBV5-6, the J call TRBJ1-1, with 10 bases lining up with TRBD1. CDR1 and CDR2 (germline): SGHDT, YYEEEE. V was pared by 4 bases and J by 4 bases, with 7 bases of the junction left unmatched. The CDR3 loop spans 15 amino acids. CDR3 amino acids: CASSPTGGRFTEAFF. The CDR3 DNA is TGTGCCAGCAGCCCGACAGGGGGCAGGTTCACTGAAGCTTTCTTT. Full variable domain (remainder filled in from reference TRBV5-6 and TRBJ1-1): DAGVTQSPTHLIKTRGQQVTLRCSPKSGHDTVSWYQQALGQGPQFIFQYYEEEERQRGNFPDRFSGHQFPNYSSELNVNALLLGDSALYLCASSPTGGRFTEAFFGQGTRLTVV.

The CDR3 sequence: CASSEYSYNEQFF. CDR3 nucleotides: TGTGCCAGCAGTGAATACAGCTACAATGAGCAGTTCTTC. The rearrangement links TRBV6-1 to TRBJ2-1, with D uncertain. This CDR3 is built from 13 residues. In germline, CDR1 is MNHNS, CDR2 SASEGT. V gave up 2 bases and J gave up 3 bases, with 5 bases separating them.